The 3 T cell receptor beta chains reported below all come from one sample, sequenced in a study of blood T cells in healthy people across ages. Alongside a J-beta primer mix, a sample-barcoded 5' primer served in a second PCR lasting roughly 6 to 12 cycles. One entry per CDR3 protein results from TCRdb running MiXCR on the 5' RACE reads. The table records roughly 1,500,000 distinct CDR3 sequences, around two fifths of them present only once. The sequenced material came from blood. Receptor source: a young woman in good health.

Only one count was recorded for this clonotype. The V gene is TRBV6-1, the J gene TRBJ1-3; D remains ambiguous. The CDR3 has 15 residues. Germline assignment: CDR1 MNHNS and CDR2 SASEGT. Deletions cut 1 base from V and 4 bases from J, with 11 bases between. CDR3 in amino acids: CASSEVDPGGNTIYF. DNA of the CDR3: TGTGCCAGCAGTGAAGTGGACCCCGGGGGAAACACCATATATTTT.

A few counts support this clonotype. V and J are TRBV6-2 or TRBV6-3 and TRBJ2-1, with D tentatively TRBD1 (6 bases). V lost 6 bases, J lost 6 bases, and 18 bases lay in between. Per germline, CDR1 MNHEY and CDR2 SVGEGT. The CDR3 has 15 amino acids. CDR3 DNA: TGTGCCAGCAGCCGACGGAATTCCAGGGGCAATGAGCAGTTCTTC. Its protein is CASSRRNSRGNEQFF.

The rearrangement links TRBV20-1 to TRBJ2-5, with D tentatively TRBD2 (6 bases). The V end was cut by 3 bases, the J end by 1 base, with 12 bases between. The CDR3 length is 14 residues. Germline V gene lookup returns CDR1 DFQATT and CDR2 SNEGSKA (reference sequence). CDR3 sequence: CSARGRGAQETQYF. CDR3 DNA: TGCAGTGCTAGGGGGCGCGGGGCCCAAGAGACCCAGTACTTC.